The sequence of this T cell receptor beta chain was determined in a study of CD8 T cells in Susac syndrome. Reverse transcription used roughly 0.5 to 1 ug RNA and random hexamers. TCRdb processed the immunoSEQ multiplex PCR reads anew with MiXCR; each CDR3 protein has one entry. The sample contains around 190,000 distinct CDR3 sequences, about 94% of which appear only once. With 8 bases removed from V and 7 bases from J, the gap between germline ends came to 18 bases. The CDR3 totals 14 residues. The origin of this receptor is a human donor in good health. V and J are TRBV12-3 or TRBV12-4 and TRBJ2-1, with a tentative D call TRBD2 (5 bases). Sequences were obtained from CD4+ T cells from PBMCs. The CDR3, as DNA: TGTGCCAGCCAGAGCGGCAACACGAGGAATGAGCAGTTCTTC. Its translation is CASQSGNTRNEQFF.